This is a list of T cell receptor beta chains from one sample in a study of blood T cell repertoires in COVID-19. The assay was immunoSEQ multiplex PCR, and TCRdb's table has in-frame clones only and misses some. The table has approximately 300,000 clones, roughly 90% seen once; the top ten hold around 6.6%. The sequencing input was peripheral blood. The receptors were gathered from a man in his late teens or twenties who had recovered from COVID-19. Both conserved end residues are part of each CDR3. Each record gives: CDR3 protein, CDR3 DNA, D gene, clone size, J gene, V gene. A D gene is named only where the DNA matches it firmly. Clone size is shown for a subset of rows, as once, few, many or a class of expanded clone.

CDR3 protein: CASSLGQNYGYTF
CDR3 DNA: TGTGCCAGCAGCTTAGGACAGAACTATGGCTACACCTTC
D gene: -
clone size: -
J gene: TRBJ1-2
V gene: TRBV7-9

CDR3 protein: CASSREGGLNTGELFF
CDR3 DNA: TGTGCCAGCAGCAGGGAGGGAGGGCTAAACACCGGGGAGCTGTTTTTT
D gene: -
clone size: -
J gene: TRBJ2-2
V gene: TRBV21-1

CDR3 protein: CASTSTTNTEAFF
CDR3 DNA: TGTGCCAGTACTTCTACGACTAACACTGAAGCTTTCTTT
D gene: -
clone size: -
J gene: TRBJ1-1
V gene: TRBV19

CDR3 protein: CAISESWGRMNTEAFF
CDR3 DNA: TGTGCCATCAGTGAGTCGTGGGGCAGGATGAACACTGAAGCTTTCTTT
D gene: -
clone size: -
J gene: TRBJ1-1
V gene: TRBV10-3

CDR3 protein: CATSRSGLGADTQYF
CDR3 DNA: TGTGCCACCAGCAGGTCCGGACTAGGGGCAGATACGCAGTATTTT
D gene: TRBD2
clone size: -
J gene: TRBJ2-3
V gene: TRBV15

CDR3 protein: CASGFGQVTIYEQYF
CDR3 DNA: TGTGCTAGTGGTTTCGGACAGGTGACTATCTACGAGCAGTACTTC
D gene: TRBD1
clone size: -
J gene: TRBJ2-7
V gene: TRBV12-5

CDR3 protein: CASGLGPNTEAFF
CDR3 DNA: TGTGCCAGCGGACTTGGGCCGAACACTGAAGCTTTCTTT
D gene: -
clone size: -
J gene: TRBJ1-1
V gene: TRBV6-5

CDR3 protein: CASGREGSSYNEQFF
CDR3 DNA: TGCGCCAGCGGCAGGGAGGGGAGCTCCTACAATGAGCAGTTCTTC
D gene: TRBD2
clone size: -
J gene: TRBJ2-1
V gene: TRBV5-1

CDR3 protein: CASSTSGADTQYF
CDR3 DNA: TGTGCCAGCAGTACTTCTGGGGCGGATACGCAGTATTTT
D gene: -
clone size: -
J gene: TRBJ2-3
V gene: TRBV6-2/TRBV6-3

CDR3 protein: CASSSLAGFSYEQYF
CDR3 DNA: TGTGCCAGCAGCTCCCTAGCGGGGTTTTCCTACGAGCAGTACTTC
D gene: TRBD2
clone size: -
J gene: TRBJ2-7
V gene: TRBV7-6

CDR3 protein: CASSSQSGTGLYEQYF
CDR3 DNA: TGTGCCAGCAGCTCGCAATCCGGGACAGGTCTCTACGAGCAGTACTTC
D gene: TRBD1
clone size: -
J gene: TRBJ2-7
V gene: TRBV7-2

CDR3 protein: CAWSETVTNTEAFF
CDR3 DNA: TGTGCCTGGAGTGAGACAGTCACGAACACTGAAGCTTTCTTT
D gene: -
clone size: -
J gene: TRBJ1-1
V gene: TRBV30

CDR3 protein: CASSLGQSSNYGYTF
CDR3 DNA: TGTGCCAGCAGCTTAGGCCAGTCTTCTAACTATGGCTACACCTTC
D gene: -
clone size: -
J gene: TRBJ1-2
V gene: TRBV7-2

CDR3 protein: CASSLSAGSGNTIYF
CDR3 DNA: TGTGCCAGCAGTTTATCCGCAGGGTCGGGAAACACCATATATTTT
D gene: -
clone size: once
J gene: TRBJ1-3
V gene: TRBV27

CDR3 protein: CASSLLAGGRNEQFF
CDR3 DNA: TGTGCCAGCAGCTTACTAGCGGGGGGGAGGAATGAGCAGTTCTTC
D gene: TRBD2
clone size: -
J gene: TRBJ2-1
V gene: TRBV3-1/TRBV3-2

CDR3 protein: CASSFPGTVSYEQYF
CDR3 DNA: TGTGCCAGCAGCTTCCCCGGGACAGTCTCCTACGAGCAGTACTTC
D gene: TRBD1
clone size: -
J gene: TRBJ2-7
V gene: TRBV5-4

CDR3 protein: CASSSGQGRTEAFF
CDR3 DNA: TGTGCCAGCAGCTCCGGACAGGGTCGAACTGAAGCTTTCTTT
D gene: TRBD1
clone size: -
J gene: TRBJ1-1
V gene: TRBV7-9

CDR3 protein: CASSLVGGRDTQYF
CDR3 DNA: TGTGCCAGCAGCTTAGTCGGGGGGAGAGATACGCAGTATTTT
D gene: TRBD2
clone size: once
J gene: TRBJ2-3
V gene: TRBV11-2

CDR3 protein: CASSPSGGSTEAFF
CDR3 DNA: TGTGCCAGCAGCCCCTCGGGGGGGTCCACTGAAGCTTTCTTT
D gene: -
clone size: -
J gene: TRBJ1-1
V gene: TRBV5-4

CDR3 protein: CASSEGTGSYEQYF
CDR3 DNA: TGTGCCAGCAGCGAAGGGACAGGCTCCTACGAGCAGTACTTC
D gene: TRBD1
clone size: few
J gene: TRBJ2-7
V gene: TRBV3-1/TRBV3-2

CDR3 protein: CASSQRADTQYF
CDR3 DNA: TGCGCCAGCAGCCAACGAGCAGATACGCAGTATTTT
D gene: -
clone size: -
J gene: TRBJ2-3
V gene: TRBV4-1

CDR3 protein: CASSQDPGSDEQFF
CDR3 DNA: TGCGCCAGCAGCCAAGACCCCGGTAGTGATGAGCAGTTCTTC
D gene: -
clone size: -
J gene: TRBJ2-1
V gene: TRBV4-1

CDR3 protein: CASSPDRGRSGYTF
CDR3 DNA: TGTGCCAGCAGTCCCGACAGGGGTCGGTCTGGCTACACCTTC
D gene: TRBD1
clone size: -
J gene: TRBJ1-2
V gene: TRBV5-6

CDR3 protein: CASSYPPGYEAFF
CDR3 DNA: TGTGCCAGCAGTTACCCACCGGGATATGAAGCTTTCTTT
D gene: -
clone size: -
J gene: TRBJ1-1
V gene: TRBV6-6

CDR3 protein: CASSSGGSSYNEQFF
CDR3 DNA: TGTGCCAGCAGTTCGGGGGGAAGCTCCTACAATGAGCAGTTCTTC
D gene: TRBD2
clone size: -
J gene: TRBJ2-1
V gene: TRBV2

CDR3 protein: CASSAGQYYEQYF
CDR3 DNA: TGTGCCAGCAGTGCCGGACAGTACTACGAGCAGTACTTC
D gene: -
clone size: once
J gene: TRBJ2-7
V gene: TRBV25-1

CDR3 protein: CASSLQGAGANVLTF
CDR3 DNA: TGTGCCAGCAGCTTACAGGGGGCTGGGGCCAACGTCCTGACTTTC
D gene: TRBD1
clone size: -
J gene: TRBJ2-6
V gene: TRBV5-6

CDR3 protein: CSVEAARGLGGYTF
CDR3 DNA: TGCAGCGTTGAGGCTGCCAGGGGGCTTGGTGGCTACACCTTC
D gene: TRBD1
clone size: once
J gene: TRBJ1-2
V gene: TRBV29-1

CDR3 protein: CASSKNGLAGGLSTDTQYF
CDR3 DNA: TGTGCCAGTAGTAAAAATGGACTAGCGGGGGGGCTTTCCACAGATACGCAGTATTTT
D gene: TRBD2
clone size: -
J gene: TRBJ2-3
V gene: TRBV19

CDR3 protein: CASSINRDSNQPQHF
CDR3 DNA: TGTGCCAGTAGTATAAACAGGGATAGCAATCAGCCCCAGCATTTT
D gene: -
clone size: -
J gene: TRBJ1-5
V gene: TRBV19

CDR3 protein: CASSSVLSSANYGYTF
CDR3 DNA: TGTGCCAGCAGTTCCGTCCTCTCGAGCGCTAACTATGGCTACACCTTC
D gene: -
clone size: -
J gene: TRBJ1-2
V gene: TRBV6-2/TRBV6-3

CDR3 protein: CASSYLDRVTYTHDEQFF
CDR3 DNA: TGTGCCAGCAGTTACTTGGACAGGGTGACATACACACACGATGAGCAGTTCTTC
D gene: TRBD1
clone size: -
J gene: TRBJ2-1
V gene: TRBV6-2/TRBV6-3

CDR3 protein: CASSWESSYNSPLHF
CDR3 DNA: TGTGCCAGCAGTTGGGAGAGCTCCTATAATTCACCCCTCCACTTT
D gene: -
clone size: -
J gene: TRBJ1-6
V gene: TRBV6-5

CDR3 protein: CASSLARGTGEEETQYF
CDR3 DNA: TGTGCCAGCAGCTTAGCCCGAGGGACAGGGGAAGAAGAGACCCAGTACTTC
D gene: TRBD1
clone size: -
J gene: TRBJ2-5
V gene: TRBV11-2

CDR3 protein: CASSQETGSGANVLTF
CDR3 DNA: TGCGCCAGCAGCCAGGAGACAGGCTCCGGGGCCAACGTCCTGACTTTC
D gene: -
clone size: -
J gene: TRBJ2-6
V gene: TRBV4-3

CDR3 protein: CSPGPDTEQFF
CDR3 DNA: TGCAGTCCCGGACCGGACACTGAGCAGTTCTTC
D gene: -
clone size: -
J gene: TRBJ2-1
V gene: TRBV20-1

CDR3 protein: CASSLGGGRNTEAFF
CDR3 DNA: TGTGCCAGTAGTTTAGGGGGAGGACGGAACACTGAAGCTTTCTTT
D gene: -
clone size: -
J gene: TRBJ1-1
V gene: TRBV19

CDR3 protein: CATRRGFNEKLFF
CDR3 DNA: TGTGCCACCAGACGAGGGTTCAATGAAAAACTGTTTTTT
D gene: -
clone size: -
J gene: TRBJ1-4
V gene: TRBV15

CDR3 protein: CASSASGTGGWETQYF
CDR3 DNA: TGTGCCAGCAGCGCGTCCGGGACAGGGGGCTGGGAGACCCAGTACTTC
D gene: TRBD1
clone size: -
J gene: TRBJ2-5
V gene: TRBV11-3

CDR3 protein: CASSSRGGGEGGYEQYF
CDR3 DNA: TGTGCCAGCAGCTCCCGGGGAGGAGGAGAGGGAGGCTACGAGCAGTACTTC
D gene: -
clone size: -
J gene: TRBJ2-7
V gene: TRBV7-2

CDR3 protein: CASSLAVAFF
CDR3 DNA: TGTGCCAGCAGTTTGGCTGTCGCTTTCTTT
D gene: -
clone size: -
J gene: TRBJ1-1
V gene: TRBV27

CDR3 protein: CASGLAGGNEQFF
CDR3 DNA: TGCGCCTCGGGACTAGCGGGAGGCAATGAGCAGTTCTTC
D gene: TRBD2
clone size: few
J gene: TRBJ2-1
V gene: TRBV10-1

CDR3 protein: CASSLTAGGGDTQYF
CDR3 DNA: TGTGCCAGCAGCTTAACGGCGGGAGGAGGAGATACGCAGTATTTT
D gene: TRBD2
clone size: -
J gene: TRBJ2-3
V gene: TRBV7-3

CDR3 protein: CAMWGGEFYGYTF
CDR3 DNA: TGTGCCATGTGGGGCGGGGAGTTCTATGGCTACACCTTC
D gene: -
clone size: -
J gene: TRBJ1-2
V gene: TRBV2

CDR3 protein: CASSRGTVMNTEAFF
CDR3 DNA: TGTGCCAGCTCACGGGGGACAGTCATGAACACTGAAGCTTTCTTT
D gene: TRBD1
clone size: -
J gene: TRBJ1-1
V gene: TRBV18